This T cell receptor beta chain came from a study of CD8 T cells in Susac syndrome. Reverse transcription used about 0.45 to 1 ug RNA and random hexamers. TCR beta CDR3 was amplified by immunoSEQ multiplex PCR. This amplification extended across 54 Vbeta and 13 Jbeta segments. In TCRdb, the immunoSEQ multiplex PCR reads were re-called with MiXCR into one record per CDR3 protein. This table has approximately 200,000 distinct CDR3 sequences, 92% appearing once. From germline, CDR1 is SEHNR and CDR2 FQNEAQ (reference sequence). This CDR3 region has 14 residues. V was shortened by 5 bases and J by 0 bases, with 11 bases between the two germline ends. The T cells that were sequenced for TCR beta were CD8+ and CD4+ cells from blood. The patients serving as multiple sclerosis controls were treatment-naive. They had stable or active relapsing-remitting disease and fulfilled revised McDonald criteria. FACS was used to enrich TEMRA cells, whereas the CD8+ and CD4+ T cells were obtained by negative isolation.

V and J are TRBV7-9 and TRBJ2-7; possibly TRBD2 for D (6 bases). The clonotype comes from a human donor with multiple sclerosis. Sequences were obtained from CD8+ T cells from PBMCs. The chain's CDR3 is CASSEGGSSYEQYF. CDR3 DNA: TGTGCCAGCAGCGAAGGAGGGAGCTCCTACGAGCAGTACTTC.